Listed here are 19 T cell receptor beta chains from one sample, sequenced in a study of blood T cell repertoires in COVID-19 (dated by TCRdb to about 2020). The receptor library was made with the immunoSEQ multiplex PCR assay. TCRdb obtained this table from immuneACCESS and retained in-frame rearrangements with V and J assigned. These tables miss some clones; where compared with another copy, unresolved V genes account for less than half of the shortfall, and the remainder is unexplained. This sample has more than 150,000 clones in its table, and roughly nine tenths of those were observed once. The ten largest clonotypes hold around 2.3% of the sample. The specimen was peripheral blood. The source of these receptors is a man in his 70s with active or convalescent COVID-19.

The chain carries TRBV6-6 and TRBJ1-1, with 11 nucleotides matching TRBD1. Trimming removed 5 bases from V and 1 base from J; junction bases left unmatched: 6. Germline CDR1 is MNHNY and CDR2 is SVGAGI (reference sequence). The CDR3 has 16 amino acids. CDR3 DNA: TGTGCCAGCAGTAGACCCGGGACAGGGGGGAACACTGAAGCTTTCTTT. Protein sequence: CASSRPGTGGNTEAFF.

The chain is built from TRBV18 and TRBJ2-1; D may be TRBD2 (7 bases). V was cut by 5 bases and J by 10 bases, with 27 bases left in between. The CDR3 has 17 residues. CDR1 is KGHSH and CDR2 is LQKENI in the germline V gene. The CDR3: CASSISEAGAINVEQFF. The CDR3 DNA reads TGTGCCAGCTCAATATCGGAGGCGGGGGCGATCAATGTCGAGCAGTTCTTC. The entire variable domain, with the rest obtained from reference TRBV18 and TRBJ2-1, is as follows: NAGVMQNPRHLVRRRGQEARLRCSPMKGHSHVYWYRQLPEEGLKFMVYLQKENIIDESGMPKERFSAEFPKEGPSILRIQQVVRGDSAAYFCASSISEAGAINVEQFFGPGTRLTVL.

V and J are TRBV2 and TRBJ2-3, with TRBD2 matching over 7 bases. This CDR3 region has 16 residues. Per germline, CDR1 SNHLY and CDR2 FYNNEI. With 7 bases clipped from V and 2 bases from J, the junction kept 12 bases outside the gene matches. Here the CDR3 reads CASKATGTIHTDTQYF. Written as DNA, the CDR3 is TGTGCCAGCAAAGCCACCGGGACTATACACACAGATACGCAGTATTTT.

The CDR3: CAWSVPRPGRGTEAFF. DNA for the CDR3: TGTGCCTGGAGTGTACCTAGGCCCGGCCGAGGCACTGAAGCTTTCTTT. V gene TRBV30 combines with J gene TRBJ1-1; D uncertain. Germline assignment: CDR1 GTSNPN and CDR2 SVGIG (reference sequence). The CDR3 is made up of 16 amino acids. Trimming shortened V by 0 bases and J by 4 bases, and 18 bases separated the two germline ends. The full variable domain, with the rest looked up from reference TRBV30 and TRBJ1-1, is SQTIHQWPATLVQPVGSPLSLECTVEGTSNPNLYWYRQAAGRGLQLLFYSVGIGQISSEVPQNLSASRPQDRQFILSSKKLLLSDSGFYLCAWSVPRPGRGTEAFFGQGTRLTVV.

The rearrangement links TRBV5-6 to TRBJ1-5; D not resolved. The CDR3 contains 14 residues. Deletions cut 0 bases from V and 8 bases from J, with 12 bases between. Germline V CDR1 and CDR2: SGHDT, YYEEEE. The CDR3 nucleotides are TGTGCCAGCAGCTTGGGGAGGGTCTCGGAGCCCCAGCATTTT. Translating it yields CASSLGRVSEPQHF.

The V gene is TRBV19, the J gene TRBJ1-5; 8 nucleotides align to TRBD1. Trimming at V came to 2 bases and at J to 2 bases, leaving 2 bases not matched to a gene. The germline V gene encodes CDR1 LNHDA and CDR2 SQIVND (reference sequence). The CDR3 consists of 15 residues. The CDR3 coding sequence is TGTGCCAGTAGTATAAAGGGACAGGGCAATCAGCCCCAGCATTTT. It is translated as CASSIKGQGNQPQHF.

The sample holds one count of this clone. The rearrangement joins TRBV3-1 (or the pseudogene TRBV3-2) to TRBJ2-3; 9 bases match TRBD1. The V gene's germline CDR1 is LGHDT and CDR2 YNNKEL (reference sequence). The ends lost 4 bases at V and 2 bases at J; junction bases unmatched: 7. The CDR3 totals 16 residues. The CDR3 is CASSPATGGFTDTQYF. CDR3 bases: TGTGCCAGCAGCCCCGCGACAGGGGGTTTCACAGATACGCAGTATTTT.

This chain joins TRBV30 and TRBJ1-3, with D perhaps matching TRBD1 (5 bases). Looked up from germline, CDR1 is GTSNPN and CDR2 is SVGIG (reference sequence). The CDR3 has 12 amino acids. V was shortened by 5 bases and J by 7 bases, with 12 bases between the two germline ends. For the CDR3, the DNA is TGTGCCTGGGCGGGCCAGGGCAACACCATATATTTT. Residues: CAWAGQGNTIYF.

The chain employs TRBV6-6 and TRBJ1-1, with a weak D call TRBD1 (5 bases). The CDR3 has 15 amino acids. V was clipped by 4 bases and J by 0 bases, with 12 bases between them. Germline loops: CDR1 MNHNY, CDR2 SVGAGI (reference sequence). This CDR3 reads CASSSLVGVNTEAFF. Written as DNA, the CDR3 is TGTGCCAGCAGTTCACTCGTAGGGGTGAACACTGAAGCTTTCTTT.

CDR3 sequence (DNA): TGCGCCGTAGGGAGCTCTGGGGCCAACGTCCTGACTTTC. Translation: CAVGSSGANVLTF. The chain employs TRBV10-2 and TRBJ2-6; tentatively, D is TRBD2 (5 bases). Germline V gives CDR1 WSHSY, CDR2 SAAADI. This CDR3 region has 13 residues. The V gene lost 11 bases and the J gene lost 0 bases, with 8 bases spanning the gap.

The chain recombines TRBV18 with TRBJ1-4, with TRBD1 identical over 10 bases. The CDR3 covers 16 residues. The J segment lost 5 bases and the V segment lost 3 bases, leaving 6 bases of the junction unmatched. Germline V CDR1 and CDR2: KGHSH, LQKENI. The CDR3 region is CASSPIGTGANEKLFF. The CDR3 nucleotides are TGTGCCAGCTCACCCATCGGGACAGGGGCGAATGAAAAACTGTTTTTT.

V is TRBV6-1 and J is TRBJ2-7; D possibly corresponds to TRBD2 (5 bases). CDR1 is MNHNS, CDR2 SASEGT, per germline. CDR3 length equals 16 residues. Between the trimmed V and J ends, which lost 0 bases and 5 bases, there was a span of 17 bases. The CDR3 DNA reads TGTGCCAGCAGTGAAGCGCTTACGGGGAGTCTCCACGAGCAGTACTTC. Amino acid sequence: CASSEALTGSLHEQYF.

There are a few counts of this clone. This chain links TRBV15 with TRBJ2-3; D is uncertain. Germline CDR1 LNHNV, CDR2 YYDKDF (reference sequence). CDR3 length: 14 amino acids. Trimming pared 1 base from V and 6 bases from J, leaving 11 bases between. The CDR3 protein is CATSRGPEVDTQYF. CDR3 nucleotides: TGTGCCACCAGCAGAGGTCCTGAGGTGGATACGCAGTATTTT. Combining the CDR3 with reference TRBV15 and TRBJ2-3 gives the whole variable domain DAMVIQNPRYQVTQFGKPVTLSCSQTLNHNVMYWYQQKSSQAPKLLFHYYDKDFNNEADTPDNFQSRRPNTSFCFLDIRSPGLGDTAMYLCATSRGPEVDTQYFGPGTRLTVL.

V is TRBV29-1 and J is TRBJ2-7, with unresolved D. The V gene's germline CDR1 is SQVTM and CDR2 ANQGSEA. V was pared by 3 bases and J by 2 bases, with 8 bases between. The length of the CDR3 is 12 residues. The CDR3: CSVEATAYEQYF. The CDR3 DNA follows: TGCAGCGTTGAGGCTACAGCCTACGAGCAGTACTTC.

This chain uses TRBV6-6 with TRBJ2-2; the match to TRBD2 covers 7 bases. The germline gives CDR1 MNHNY, CDR2 SVGAGI (reference sequence). The trim removed 5 bases at V and 6 bases at J, leaving 6 bases unmatched. The CDR3 contains 14 residues. For the CDR3, the DNA is TGTGCCAGCAGTGAGCGGGGACGCTCCGGGGAGCTGTTTTTT. It yields the protein CASSERGRSGELFF.

CDR3 sequence reads: CASSYRNEQFF. CDR3 coding DNA: TGTGCCAGCAGTTATCGCAATGAGCAGTTCTTC. The chain carries TRBV6-5 and TRBJ2-1; D not resolved. The CDR3 runs 11 residues. The V end lost 3 bases, the J end lost 6 bases, and 3 bases lay between the germline ends. Germline V lookup: CDR1 MNHEY, CDR2 SVGAGI.

This chain joins TRBV5-4 and TRBJ2-1; 8 bases map to TRBD2. Germline CDR1 and CDR2: SGHNT and YYREEE (reference sequence). V shed 0 bases and J 2 bases; nucleotides not matched to a gene: 4. The CDR3 sequence is 16 residues long. DNA of the CDR3: TGTGCCAGCAGCTTGGGCGGCGGGGGGACCTACAATGAGCAGTTCTTC. It is translated as CASSLGGGGTYNEQFF.

CDR3 in DNA: TGTGCCAGCAGTTTACCCTTAGGGGGAAACTATGGCTACACCTTC. It specifies CASSLPLGGNYGYTF. This rearrangement joins TRBV27 to TRBJ1-2, with a possible D match to TRBD1 (6 bases). The germline V gene has CDR1 MNHEY and CDR2 SMNVEV (reference sequence). The CDR3 loop spans 15 amino acids. V gave up 2 bases and J gave up 2 bases, with 12 bases separating them.

The V gene is TRBV18, the J gene TRBJ2-5, with D perhaps TRBD2 (6 bases). This CDR3 region has 15 residues. The germline V gene has CDR1 KGHSH and CDR2 LQKENI. Trimming pared 2 bases from V and 2 bases from J, leaving 12 bases between. CDR3 residues: CASSPLGGIQETQYF. CDR3 bases: TGTGCCAGCTCACCATTGGGGGGAATTCAAGAGACCCAGTACTTC.